The 14 T cell receptor beta chains reported below all come from one sample, sequenced in a study of chemoradiotherapy in HPV16-positive cancers. TCRdb's table, derived via immunoSEQ multiplex PCR, lists solely in-frame clones and lacks some. Of approximately 32,000 clones in the sample, just under 80% are singletons; the top ten hold 3.5% to 4.5%. Here the sequenced sample was blood, taken from a patient who underwent chemoradiotherapy. These receptors were obtained from a human donor with HPV-associated anogenital cancer.

The V gene is TRBV7-2, the J gene TRBJ1-6; TRBD1 matches at 7 bases. Germline-derived CDR1 and CDR2 are SGHTA and FQGNSA. There are 15 residues in the CDR3. Trimming removed 5 bases from V and 9 bases from J; junction bases left unmatched: 10. CDR3 in DNA: TGTGCCAGCAGCGCACGACAGGGTCAAGTTTCACCCCTCCACTTT. This codes for CASSARQGQVSPLHF.

The J gene is TRBJ1-2, the V gene TRBV5-4, with D unresolved. V dropped 4 bases and J dropped 4 bases, with 8 bases sitting between them. The germline gives CDR1 SGHNT, CDR2 YYREEE (reference sequence). The CDR3 has 12 amino acids. The CDR3 DNA sequence: TGTGCCAGCAGCATCGACGGCTATGGCTACACCTTC. It specifies CASSIDGYGYTF.

The rearrangement uses TRBV10-3 and TRBJ1-4; D remains unclear. This CDR3 has 15 residues. Trimming removed 10 bases at V and 3 bases at J, with 18 bases between. The germline V gene encodes CDR1 ENHRY and CDR2 SYGVKD. The CDR3 DNA reads TGTGCCACCTCGGGTGCAGCGTTAGCTAATGAAAAACTGTTTTTT. Protein sequence: CATSGAALANEKLFF.

The V gene is TRBV5-1, the J gene TRBJ2-1; 9 bases line up with TRBD1. CDR1 is SGHRS, CDR2 YFSETQ, per germline. Trimming at V came to 2 bases and at J to 3 bases, leaving 9 bases not matched to a gene. There are 17 residues in the CDR3. The CDR3 DNA sequence: TGCGCCAGCAGCTTATACCTGACGACAGGGGGCTACAATGAGCAGTTCTTC. It translates to CASSLYLTTGGYNEQFF.

This rearrangement joins TRBV5-1 to TRBJ1-2; possibly TRBD1 for D (5 bases). The CDR3 has 14 amino acids. Trimming stripped 0 bases from V and 3 bases from J, with 9 bases between. Germline assignment: CDR1 SGHRS and CDR2 YFSETQ. In nucleotides, the CDR3 is TGCGCCAGCAGCTTGGGGGTAGGGGACTATGGCTACACCTTC. It specifies CASSLGVGDYGYTF.

This clone was detected only a few times. The chain has TRBV30 and TRBJ2-7; no reliable D call. Trimming stripped 4 bases from V and 0 bases from J, with 7 bases between. From germline, CDR1 is GTSNPN and CDR2 SVGIG (reference sequence). The CDR3 spans 12 residues. The CDR3 DNA reads as TGTGCCTGGAAGGCGAGCTCCTACGAGCAGTACTTC. Translated, it gives CAWKASSYEQYF.

This rearrangement joins TRBV7-8 to TRBJ2-7, with D possibly TRBD1 on 6 matching bases. Germline CDR1 and CDR2: SGHVS and FQNEAQ. The CDR3 is made up of 14 amino acids. Trimming stripped 4 bases from V and 6 bases from J, with 16 bases between. The DNA for the CDR3 is TGTGCCAGCAGCTCATCACAGGGAAAGAGCGAGCAGTACTTC. Its protein is CASSSSQGKSEQYF.

The rearrangement uses TRBV28 and TRBJ2-3; the match to TRBD2 covers 8 bases. Germline V gene data show CDR1 as MDHEN and CDR2 as SYDVKM. The CDR3 totals 16 residues. Trimming cost V 3 bases and J 4 bases; bases outside gene matches: 9. CDR3 amino acids: CASSLTVAGTSDTQYF. In nucleotides, the CDR3 is TGTGCCAGCAGTTTGACGGTAGCGGGGACCTCAGATACGCAGTATTTT. Looking up the rest from reference TRBV28 and TRBJ2-3 gives the full variable domain: DVKVTQSSRYLVKRTGEKVFLECVQDMDHENMFWYRQDPGLGLRLIYFSYDVKMKEKGDIPEGYSVSREKKERFSLILESASTNQTSMYLCASSLTVAGTSDTQYFGPGTRLTVL.

The rearrangement joins TRBV6-1 to TRBJ2-1, with D possibly being TRBD2 (5 bases). Germline V gene sequence: CDR1 MNHNS, CDR2 SASEGT. Trimming took 1 base from V and 3 from J, leaving 13 bases between them. This CDR3 is 16 amino acids long. The CDR3: CASSEDPRGFYNEQFF. As DNA, the CDR3 is TGTGCCAGCAGTGAAGATCCCCGGGGTTTCTACAATGAGCAGTTCTTC.

The J gene is TRBJ2-3, the V gene TRBV4-3; 8 bases match TRBD2. The CDR3 covers 16 residues. The germline gives CDR1 LGHNA, CDR2 YSLEER. V gave up 1 base and J gave up 4 bases; unmatched junction bases: 7. The CDR3 reads CASSQAPGLGADTQYF. The CDR3 nucleotides are TGCGCCAGCAGCCAAGCTCCGGGACTAGGAGCAGATACGCAGTATTTT.

The chain employs TRBV6-1 and TRBJ1-2, with D uncertain. In germline, CDR1 is MNHNS, CDR2 SASEGT. CDR3 length: 13 residues. Trimming took 3 bases from V and 6 from J, leaving 11 bases between them. The CDR3, as DNA: TGTGCCAGCAGTGAGGCAAACAGTCATGGCTACACCTTC. It is translated as CASSEANSHGYTF.

The gene calls are TRBV6-4 and TRBJ1-2; D ambiguous. The CDR3 sequence is 14 residues long. V lost 0 bases to trimming and J lost 8 bases, with 13 bases between them. Germline V gene lookup returns CDR1 MRHNA and CDR2 SNTAGT. CDR3 sequence: CASSDSPRPGGYTF. The CDR3 bases are TGTGCCAGCAGTGACTCTCCTAGGCCGGGGGGCTACACCTTC.

This chain uses TRBV7-2 with TRBJ2-2; 9 positions match TRBD2. Per germline, CDR1 SGHTA and CDR2 FQGNSA. The CDR3 has 14 residues. J gave up 6 bases and V 7 bases, and 6 bases lay outside the gene matches. CDR3 sequence (DNA): TGTGCCAGCACCAGGACTAGCGTGGCCGGGGAGCTGTTTTTT. Its translation is CASTRTSVAGELFF. The full variable domain, in which reference TRBV7-2 and TRBJ2-2 provide the parts outside the CDR3, is GAGVSQSPSNKVTEKGKDVELRCDPISGHTALYWYRQSLGQGLEFLIYFQGNSAPDKSGLPSDRFSAERTGGSVSTLTIQRTQQEDSAVYLCASTRTSVAGELFFGEGSRLTVL.

The rearrangement links TRBV2 to TRBJ1-2; possible D gene TRBD1, 6 bases. CDR1 and CDR2 (germline): SNHLY, FYNNEI. Trimming removed 4 bases at V and 5 bases at J, with 14 bases between. The CDR3 runs to 14 residues. In DNA, the CDR3 is TGTGCCAGCAGTGGGTCGTCAGGGGCGTATGGCTACACCTTC. It is translated as CASSGSSGAYGYTF.